The 25 T cell receptor beta chains given below trace back to one sample, sequenced in a study of vaccination effects on CD4 cells after COVID-19. This table comes from immunoSEQ multiplex PCR, and its TCRdb copy is limited to in-frame clones, with some not included. The sample records 65,000 to 80,000 clones, roughly four fifths being singletons. These receptors' targets are unknown. Culture lasted 10 days before CD4+ T cell isolation. The input for sequencing was CD4+ T cells from PBMCs cultured without peptide, taken before COVID-19 vaccination. Receptors originate from a human donor who received a COVID-19 vaccine.

The chain couples TRBV2 to TRBJ2-3; 7 bases match TRBD1. The germline CDR1 and CDR2 sequences are SNHLY and FYNNEI. The CDR3 is 14 amino acids. With V trimmed by 8 bases and J by 2 bases, 7 bases remained unmatched. CDR3 in amino acids: CASQVQGVTDTQYF. CDR3 bases: TGTGCCAGCCAAGTTCAGGGGGTCACAGATACGCAGTATTTT.

The CDR3 loop is CASRPSTGSNSPLHF. The CDR3 DNA is TGTGCCAGCAGACCATCGACAGGCTCGAATTCACCCCTCCACTTT. The chain employs TRBV28 and TRBJ1-6; a possible D gene is TRBD1 (6 bases). Trimming pared 6 bases from V and 7 bases from J, leaving 16 bases between. This CDR3 is built from 15 residues. Germline assignment: CDR1 MDHEN and CDR2 SYDVKM.

The chain employs TRBV19 and TRBJ1-5, with D tentatively TRBD1 (5 bases). Per germline, CDR1 LNHDA and CDR2 SQIVND (reference sequence). This CDR3 is built from 13 residues. V dropped 7 bases and J dropped 4 bases, with 11 bases sitting between them. The CDR3 loop reads CASTGQPNQPQHF. In DNA, the CDR3 is TGTGCCAGTACGGGGCAACCTAATCAGCCCCAGCATTTT. The full variable domain, completed using reference TRBV19 and TRBJ1-5, is DGGITQSPKYLFRKEGQNVTLSCEQNLNHDAMYWYRQDPGQGLRLIYYSQIVNDFQKGDIAEGYSVSREKKESFPLTVTSAQKNPTAFYLCASTGQPNQPQHFGDGTRLSIL.

V usage is TRBV6-2 or TRBV6-3 and J usage is TRBJ2-3; no reliable D call. Germline assignment: CDR1 MNHEY and CDR2 SVGEGT. The length of the CDR3 is 12 residues. V lost 5 bases and J 4 bases, leaving 7 bases between the germline ends. The CDR3 bases are TGTGCCAGCAGTACAAGGGCAGATACGCAGTATTTT. Encoded protein: CASSTRADTQYF.

The count of this clone is one. This rearrangement joins TRBV18 to TRBJ2-7, with TRBD1 matching 7 bases. V dropped 3 bases and J dropped 0; count of bases not matched to a gene: 2. Germline V gene sequence: CDR1 KGHSH, CDR2 LQKENI. The CDR3 contains 14 residues. CDR3 coding DNA: TGTGCCAGCTCACCCGGGGACAGCTCCTACGAGCAGTACGTC. This codes for CASSPGDSSYEQYV.

The chain employs TRBV5-1 and TRBJ1-1; D is undetermined. The V gene lost 2 bases and the J gene lost 1 base, with 15 bases spanning the gap. Germline assignment: CDR1 SGHRS and CDR2 YFSETQ. CDR3 length: 16 amino acids. CDR3 sequence (DNA): TGCGCCAGCAGCTTAACGGGAGCCGTGGGGAACACTGAAGCTTTCTTT. This gives the protein CASSLTGAVGNTEAFF.

The CDR3 bases are TGTGCCAGCAGCTACCTCAGTATCTCGGGGTACAATGAGCAGTTCTTC. This encodes CASSYLSISGYNEQFF. The gene calls are TRBV7-2 and TRBJ2-1; maybe TRBD2 (5 bases). The CDR3 covers 16 residues. The V end lost 4 bases, the J end lost 4 bases, and 17 bases lay between the germline ends. Looked up from germline, CDR1 is SGHTA and CDR2 is FQGNSA.

The genes are TRBV28 and TRBJ1-2, with D possibly being TRBD1 (5 bases). There are 12 residues in the CDR3. The germline CDR1 and CDR2 sequences are MDHEN and SYDVKM. The ends were cut back, 5 bases at V and 7 bases at J, with 11 bases in the middle. The CDR3 loop is CASSPSGLGYTF. The CDR3 region has the DNA TGTGCCAGCAGTCCCTCAGGGCTTGGCTACACCTTC.

This clone turned up a few times. The chain is built from TRBV4-3 and TRBJ1-4; 8 bases map to TRBD1. The CDR3 is made up of 15 amino acids. With 2 bases clipped from V and 4 bases from J, the junction kept 3 bases outside the gene matches. CDR1 is LGHNA and CDR2 is YSLEER in the germline V gene. The CDR3 protein is CASSQTDRDNEKLFF. CDR3 in DNA: TGCGCCAGCAGCCAAACGGACAGGGATAATGAAAAACTGTTTTTT.

Here the CDR3 reads CASSYGQTNEKLFF. CDR3 DNA: TGTGCCAGCAGTTATGGACAGACTAATGAAAAACTGTTTTTT. The V and J genes are TRBV6-5 and TRBJ1-4; tentatively, D is TRBD1 (6 bases). The CDR3 totals 14 residues. The germline V gene encodes CDR1 MNHEY and CDR2 SVGAGI. V shed 3 bases and J shed 2 bases, with 7 bases lying between them.

The sample holds a few counts of this clone. The rearrangement joins TRBV5-4 to TRBJ2-2, with 8 bases matching TRBD1. The CDR3 loop spans 16 amino acids. CDR1 is SGHNT and CDR2 is YYREEE in the germline V gene (reference sequence). J gave up 4 bases and V 2 bases, and 7 bases lay outside the gene matches. In DNA, the CDR3 is TGTGCCAGCAGCTTTGGACAGGGTACGGGCACCGGGGAGCTGTTTTTT. Translated, it gives CASSFGQGTGTGELFF.

In DNA, the CDR3 is TGCGCCAGCAGCGTCGGACAGGGTCTGGAATCACCCCTCCACTTT. As protein: CASSVGQGLESPLHF. The chain is built from TRBV5-1 and TRBJ1-6, with 8 positions matching TRBD1. The CDR3 has 15 amino acids. Trimming cost V 4 bases and J 10 bases; bases outside gene matches: 10. Germline values: CDR1 SGHRS, CDR2 YFSETQ.

The CDR3 protein is CAWSVRGGEKEKLFF. CDR3 nucleotides: TGTGCCTGGAGTGTACGTGGAGGGGAAAAGGAAAAACTGTTTTTT. This sequence joins TRBV30 and TRBJ1-4, with D perhaps TRBD1 (5 bases). V was pared by 0 bases and J by 8 bases, with 16 bases between. The CDR3 consists of 15 residues. From germline, CDR1 is GTSNPN and CDR2 SVGIG (reference sequence).

The chain recombines TRBV15 with TRBJ1-5; 9 positions agree with TRBD1. The CDR3 contains 16 residues. V gave up 3 bases and J gave up 4 bases; unmatched junction bases: 7. Germline V lookup: CDR1 LNHNV, CDR2 YYDKDF (reference sequence). CDR3 in DNA: TGTGCCACCAGCAGCATGGGACAGGGCGGGAATCAGCCCCAGCATTTT. Residues: CATSSMGQGGNQPQHF.

This clone rates as medium-sized (0.01 to 0.1%). V is TRBV28 and J is TRBJ2-4; D gene uncertain. Per the germline V gene, CDR1 is MDHEN and CDR2 is SYDVKM. V lost 8 bases and J 12 bases, leaving 17 bases between the germline ends. CDR3 length: 12 amino acids. The CDR3: CASQKQFKSQYF. The CDR3, as DNA: TGTGCCAGCCAAAAGCAGTTCAAATCTCAGTACTTC.

This clone occurred a few times. This CDR3 is CASSLGTPSSYNSPLHF. The CDR3 bases are TGTGCCAGCAGCTTGGGGACCCCGAGCTCCTATAATTCACCCCTCCACTTT. This chain uses TRBV5-8 with TRBJ1-6; no firm D call. Deletions cut 0 bases from V and 0 bases from J, with 10 bases between. The germline V gene encodes CDR1 SGHTS and CDR2 YDEGEE. There are 17 residues in the CDR3.

This clone came up once. The chain is built from TRBV29-1 and TRBJ1-2; possible D gene TRBD1, 5 bases. This CDR3 is built from 14 residues. The germline V and J ends were trimmed by 6 bases and 5 bases, with 19 bases remaining between them. The germline V gene has CDR1 SQVTM and CDR2 ANQGSEA. The CDR3 DNA sequence: TGCAGCGTGAGGGGCATGGGGGTTGGGTATGGCTACACCTTC. It is translated as CSVRGMGVGYGYTF.

The chain has TRBV10-3 and TRBJ2-7, with 9 positions matching TRBD1. The CDR3 totals 12 residues. The germline CDR1 and CDR2 sequences are ENHRY and SYGVKD. V was clipped by 4 bases and J by 9 bases; unmatched bases: 4. DNA of the CDR3: TGTGCCATCAGTGGGGACAGGGAAGGGCAGTACGTC. It is translated as CAISGDREGQYV.

This clone has just one count. The chain links TRBV3-1 (or the pseudogene TRBV3-2) to TRBJ2-1, with D perhaps TRBD2 (6 bases). This CDR3 comprises 16 residues. CDR1 is LGHDT, CDR2 YNNKEL, per germline (reference sequence). Trimming stripped 4 bases from V and 0 bases from J, with 13 bases between. The CDR3 DNA follows: TGTGCCAGCAGCCCTTGGGGGACTGGCTCCTACAATGAGCAGTTCTTC. Translated, it gives CASSPWGTGSYNEQFF.

The V and J genes are TRBV28 and TRBJ1-5; the D gene is possibly TRBD1 (6 bases). V was pared by 5 bases and J by 2 bases, with 16 bases between. CDR1 and CDR2 from the germline V gene are MDHEN and SYDVKM. The CDR3 contains 16 residues. The CDR3: CASSPSQGNGNQPQHF. Here the CDR3 DNA reads TGTGCCAGCAGTCCTAGTCAGGGGAACGGCAATCAGCCCCAGCATTTT.

CDR3 DNA: TGTGCCAGCAGCCTGGGACAGTCCTACGAGCAGTACGTC. Residues: CASSLGQSYEQYV. This chain joins TRBV13 and TRBJ2-7; TRBD1 matches at 7 bases. Germline V gene sequence: CDR1 PRHDT, CDR2 FYEKMQ (reference sequence). The CDR3 length is 13 residues. V shed 5 bases and J 1 base; nucleotides not matched to a gene: 2.

V is TRBV6-6 and J is TRBJ1-5, with D hard to call. There are 14 residues in the CDR3. CDR1 MNHNY and CDR2 SVGAGI come from the germline V gene (reference sequence). V shed 0 bases and J shed 5 bases, with 8 bases lying between them. The CDR3: CASSYSNRDQPQHF. The DNA for the CDR3 is TGTGCCAGCAGTTACTCGAATCGGGATCAGCCCCAGCATTTT.

This chain links TRBV24-1 with TRBJ2-1; D is ambiguous. The germline V gene encodes CDR1 KGHDR and CDR2 SFDVKD. CDR3 length: 15 amino acids. Trimming removed 4 bases from V and 6 bases from J, with 15 bases in between. Written as DNA, the CDR3 is TGTGCCACCAGTGAAACCTTAGGCGGTTTCAATGAGCAGTTCTTC. It codes for CATSETLGGFNEQFF.

The J gene is TRBJ2-5, the V gene TRBV6-5; no clear D. The V end was cut by 3 bases, the J end by 4 bases, with 9 bases between. CDR3 length equals 13 residues. Germline assignment: CDR1 MNHEY and CDR2 SVGAGI. CDR3 residues: CASSYTVLETQYF. CDR3 coding DNA: TGTGCCAGCAGTTATACAGTTTTAGAGACCCAGTACTTC.

V is TRBV5-1 and J is TRBJ2-3, with 7 bases fitting TRBD2. Losses at the gene ends were 4 bases for V and 2 bases for J; bases not matched to a gene: 7. CDR1 SGHRS and CDR2 YFSETQ come from the germline V gene. The CDR3 is 15 amino acids. CDR3 sequence reads: CASSITSANTDTQYF. Written as DNA, the CDR3 is TGCGCCAGCAGCATCACTAGCGCGAACACAGATACGCAGTATTTT.